Shown below are 2 T cell receptor beta chains from a single sample sequenced in a study of T cells in Graves' hyperthyroidism and ophthalmopathy. TCR beta CDR3 region amplification was performed from RNA transcripts. In the first-round RT-PCR of the TCR CDR3, the HTBI primer set was used. TCRdb itself ran the multiplex PCR reads through MiXCR, one entry per CDR3 protein. Counted here are roughly 840,000 distinct CDR3 sequences, over 35% occurring once; the ten biggest clones make up roughly 8.3%. Input material: blood. The receptors originated from a man in his late teens or twenties with Graves' hyperthyroidism.

V usage is TRBV2 and J usage is TRBJ2-7; possibly TRBD2 for D (6 bases). The germline V gene encodes CDR1 SNHLY and CDR2 FYNNEI. The CDR3 runs 12 residues. The ends were cut back, 4 bases at V and 6 bases at J, with 10 bases in the middle. The CDR3 region has the DNA TGTGCCAGCAGTGTCCTCGGGAGCGAGCAGTACTTC. Residues: CASSVLGSEQYF.

This sequence joins TRBV4-1 and TRBJ2-5; perhaps D is TRBD1 or TRBD2 (8 bases each). The germline V and J ends were trimmed by 4 bases and 9 bases, with 21 bases remaining between them. Germline V gene lookup returns CDR1 MGHRA and CDR2 YSYEKL. The length of the CDR3 is 15 residues. The CDR3 is CASSPRTGRAGAQYF. The CDR3, as DNA: TGCGCCAGCAGCCCACGGACAGGGCGAGCGGGGGCCCAGTACTTC.